The clone carrying this TCR beta chain was seen just once. The same CDR3 can be traced to other DNA sequences in this sample. This record belongs to a study of control samples from healthy donors and cancer patients. The CDR3 loop spans 13 amino acids. Deletions cut 5 bases from V and 0 bases from J, with 7 bases between. Germline V gene lookup returns CDR1 SGHAT and CDR2 FQNNGV. The method was immunoSEQ multiplex PCR; TCRdb's version includes in-frame clones alone and lacks a portion of them. The sample yields approximately 220,000 clones, around 94% seen once. The chain carries TRBV11-2 and TRBJ1-1, with D unclear. The source of this sequence is a man aged 50 to 59 in good health. The sequenced sample consisted of blood. The CDR3 region has the DNA TGTGCCAGCAGCCTGCGGGTGAACACTGAAGCTTTCTTT. Protein product: CASSLRVNTEAFF.